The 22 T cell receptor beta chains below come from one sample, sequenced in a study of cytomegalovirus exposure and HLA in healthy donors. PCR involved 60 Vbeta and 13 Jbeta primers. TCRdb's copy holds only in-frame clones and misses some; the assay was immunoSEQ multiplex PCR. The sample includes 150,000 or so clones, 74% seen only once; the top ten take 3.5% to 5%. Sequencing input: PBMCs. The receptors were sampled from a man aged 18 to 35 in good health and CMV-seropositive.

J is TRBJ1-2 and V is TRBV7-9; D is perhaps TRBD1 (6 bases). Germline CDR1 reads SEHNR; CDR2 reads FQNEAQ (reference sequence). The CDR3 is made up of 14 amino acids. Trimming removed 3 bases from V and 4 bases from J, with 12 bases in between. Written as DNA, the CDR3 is TGTGCCAGCAGCTTTACGGGACACGGCTATGGCTACACCTTC. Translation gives CASSFTGHGYGYTF.

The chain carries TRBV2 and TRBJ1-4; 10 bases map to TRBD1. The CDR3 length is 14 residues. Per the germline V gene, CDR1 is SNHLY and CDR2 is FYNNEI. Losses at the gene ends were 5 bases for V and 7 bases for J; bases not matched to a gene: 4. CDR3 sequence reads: CASSQDRGREKLFF. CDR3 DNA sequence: TGTGCCAGCAGTCAAGACAGGGGGCGTGAAAAACTGTTTTTT. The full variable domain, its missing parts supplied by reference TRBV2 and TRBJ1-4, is EPEVTQTPSHQVTQMGQEVILRCVPISNHLYFYWYRQILGQKVEFLVSFYNNEISEKSEIFDDQFSVERPDGSNFTLKIRSTKLEDSAMYFCASSQDRGREKLFFGSGTQLSVL.

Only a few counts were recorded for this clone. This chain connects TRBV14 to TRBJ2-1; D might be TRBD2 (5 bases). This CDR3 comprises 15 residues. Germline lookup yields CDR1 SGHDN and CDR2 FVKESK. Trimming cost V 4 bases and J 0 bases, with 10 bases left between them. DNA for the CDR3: TGTGCCAGCAGCCGTGGACTCCTCTCCTACAATGAGCAGTTCTTC. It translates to CASSRGLLSYNEQFF.

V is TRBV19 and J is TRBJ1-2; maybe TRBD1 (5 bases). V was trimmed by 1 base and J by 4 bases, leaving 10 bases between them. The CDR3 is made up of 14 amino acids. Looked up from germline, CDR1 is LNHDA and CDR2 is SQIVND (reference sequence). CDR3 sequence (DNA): TGTGCCAGTAGTATAGGAGACAGACCCTATGGCTACACCTTC. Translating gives CASSIGDRPYGYTF. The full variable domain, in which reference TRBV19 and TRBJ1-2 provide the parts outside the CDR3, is DGGITQSPKYLFRKEGQNVTLSCEQNLNHDAMYWYRQDPGQGLRLIYYSQIVNDFQKGDIAEGYSVSREKKESFPLTVTSAQKNPTAFYLCASSIGDRPYGYTFGSGTRLTVV.

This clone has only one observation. CDR3 sequence reads: CARGSSATGELFF. The CDR3 DNA follows: TGTGCCCGAGGTAGTAGTGCCACCGGGGAGCTGTTTTTT. The rearrangement links TRBV7-9 to TRBJ2-2; D not resolved. The CDR3 runs to 13 residues. Germline assignment: CDR1 SEHNR and CDR2 FQNEAQ (reference sequence). Trimming took 11 bases from V and 4 from J, leaving 14 bases between them.

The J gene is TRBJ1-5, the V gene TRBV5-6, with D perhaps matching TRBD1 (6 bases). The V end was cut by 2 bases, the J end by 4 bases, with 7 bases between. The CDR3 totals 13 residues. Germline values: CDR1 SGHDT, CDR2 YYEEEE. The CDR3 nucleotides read TGTGCCAGCAGCTTACAGGGAAATCAGCCCCAGCATTTT. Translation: CASSLQGNQPQHF.

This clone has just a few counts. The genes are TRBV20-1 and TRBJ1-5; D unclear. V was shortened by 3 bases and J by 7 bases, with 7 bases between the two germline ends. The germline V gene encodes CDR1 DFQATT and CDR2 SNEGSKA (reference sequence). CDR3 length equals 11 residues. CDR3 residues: CSASSAQPQHF. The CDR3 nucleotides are TGCAGTGCTAGTTCCGCGCAGCCCCAGCATTTT.

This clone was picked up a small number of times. CDR3 bases: TGTGCCAGCAGCCGAGGGACTAGCGGGAGAATCGGCGAGCAGTACTTC. It is translated as CASSRGTSGRIGEQYF. This chain uses TRBV28 with TRBJ2-7; 14 bases are shared with TRBD2. Germline-derived CDR1 and CDR2 are MDHEN and SYDVKM. V lost 6 bases and J lost 6; bases outside the gene matches: 10. The CDR3 runs 16 residues. The whole variable domain, remainder taken from reference TRBV28 and TRBJ2-7, is DVKVTQSSRYLVKRTGEKVFLECVQDMDHENMFWYRQDPGLGLRLIYFSYDVKMKEKGDIPEGYSVSREKKERFSLILESASTNQTSMYLCASSRGTSGRIGEQYFGPGTRLTVT.

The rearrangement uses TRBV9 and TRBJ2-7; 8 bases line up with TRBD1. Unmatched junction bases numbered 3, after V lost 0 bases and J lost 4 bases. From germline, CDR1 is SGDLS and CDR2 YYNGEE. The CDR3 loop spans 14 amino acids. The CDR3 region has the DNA TGTGCCAGCAGCGTAGGGGGACAGGTTTACGAGCAGTACTTC. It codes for CASSVGGQVYEQYF.

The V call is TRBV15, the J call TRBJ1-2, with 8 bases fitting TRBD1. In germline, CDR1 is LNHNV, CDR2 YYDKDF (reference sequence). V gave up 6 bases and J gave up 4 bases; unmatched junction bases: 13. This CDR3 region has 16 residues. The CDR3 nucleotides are TGTGCCACCAGGGACGCCAGGACAGGGAGCACCTATGGCTACACCTTC. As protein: CATRDARTGSTYGYTF.

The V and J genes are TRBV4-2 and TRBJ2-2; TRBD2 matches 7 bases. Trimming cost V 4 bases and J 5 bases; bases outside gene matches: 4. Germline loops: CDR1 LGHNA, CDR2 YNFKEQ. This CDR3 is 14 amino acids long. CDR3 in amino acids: CASSRGGRTGELFF. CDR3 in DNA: TGTGCCAGCAGCCGGGGGGGTCGGACCGGGGAGCTGTTTTTT.

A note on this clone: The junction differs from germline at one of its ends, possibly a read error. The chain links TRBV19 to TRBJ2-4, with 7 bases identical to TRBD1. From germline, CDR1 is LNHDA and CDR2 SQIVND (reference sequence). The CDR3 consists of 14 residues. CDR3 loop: CASSIDRELNTQYF. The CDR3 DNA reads TGTGCCAGTAGTATTGACAGGGAATTAAACACTCAGTACTTC. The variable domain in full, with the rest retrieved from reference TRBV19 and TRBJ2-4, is DGGITQSPKYLFRKEGQNVTLSCEQNLNHDAMYWYRQDPGQGLRLIYYSQIVNDFQKGDIAEGYSVSREKKESFPLTVTSAQKNPTAFYLCASSIDRELNTQYFGAGTRLSVL.

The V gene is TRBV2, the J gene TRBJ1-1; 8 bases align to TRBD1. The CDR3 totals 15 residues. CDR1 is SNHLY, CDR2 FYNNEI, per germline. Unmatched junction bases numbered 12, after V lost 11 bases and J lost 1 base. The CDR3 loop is CAAQGGVGTNTEAFF. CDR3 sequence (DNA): TGTGCCGCACAGGGGGGAGTCGGCACGAACACTGAAGCTTTCTTT.

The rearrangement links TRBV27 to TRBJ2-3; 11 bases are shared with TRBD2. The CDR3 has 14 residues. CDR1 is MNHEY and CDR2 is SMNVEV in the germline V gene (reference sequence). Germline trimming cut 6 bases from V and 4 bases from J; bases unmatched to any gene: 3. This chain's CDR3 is CASRLAGVSDTQYF. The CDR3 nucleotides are TGTGCCAGCAGACTAGCGGGAGTGTCAGATACGCAGTATTTT.

The CDR3: CASSVSGGLRETQYF. In nucleotides, the CDR3 is TGTGCCAGCAGCGTAAGTGGGGGGTTAAGAGAGACCCAGTACTTC. The chain joins TRBV9 to TRBJ2-5; TRBD2 might be the D (6 bases). V was shortened by 1 base and J by 4 bases, with 14 bases between the two germline ends. The CDR3 sequence is 15 residues long. Germline assignment: CDR1 SGDLS and CDR2 YYNGEE.

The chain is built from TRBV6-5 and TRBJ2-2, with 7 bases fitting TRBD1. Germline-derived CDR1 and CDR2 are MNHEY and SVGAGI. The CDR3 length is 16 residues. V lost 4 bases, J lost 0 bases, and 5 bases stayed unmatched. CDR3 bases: TGTGCCAGCAGTTCCCGGGGACAGCCGAACACCGGGGAGCTGTTTTTT. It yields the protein CASSSRGQPNTGELFF.

CDR3 nucleotide sequence: TGTGCCAGCTCACCACCGGCGGGCAGCTTGAACACTGAAGCTTTCTTT. Translating gives CASSPPAGSLNTEAFF. The genes are TRBV18 and TRBJ1-1; no reliable D call. Germline V gives CDR1 KGHSH, CDR2 LQKENI. There are 16 residues in the CDR3. V was shortened by 0 bases and J by 0 bases, with 11 bases between the two germline ends.

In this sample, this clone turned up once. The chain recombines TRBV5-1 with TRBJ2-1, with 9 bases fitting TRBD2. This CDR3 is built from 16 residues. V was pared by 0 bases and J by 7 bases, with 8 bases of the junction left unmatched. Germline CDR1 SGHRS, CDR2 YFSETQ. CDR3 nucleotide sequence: TGCGCCAGCAGCTTGGGCGCTAGCGGGACTCTTAATGAGCAGTTCTTC. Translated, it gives CASSLGASGTLNEQFF.

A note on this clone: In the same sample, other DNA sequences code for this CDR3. The CDR3 region is CASSRSGGGTYEQYF. The CDR3 DNA follows: TGTGCCAGCAGCCGGAGTGGGGGGGGGACCTACGAGCAGTACTTC. The rearrangement joins TRBV7-2 to TRBJ2-7, with 7 bases lining up with TRBD2. Germline-derived CDR1 and CDR2 are SGHTA and FQGNSA. CDR3 size: 15 residues. V gave up 5 bases and J gave up 2 bases; unmatched junction bases: 9.

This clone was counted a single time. The CDR3 DNA reads as TGCGCCAGCAGCCAAGATTACGGGGATCTCTCCTACAATGAGCAGTTCTTC. Encoded protein: CASSQDYGDLSYNEQFF. This chain uses TRBV4-3 with TRBJ2-1; a weak D match, TRBD2 (5 bases). V dropped 0 bases and J dropped 0 bases, with 12 bases sitting between them. CDR1 LGHNA and CDR2 YSLEER come from the germline V gene. The CDR3 is 17 residues long.

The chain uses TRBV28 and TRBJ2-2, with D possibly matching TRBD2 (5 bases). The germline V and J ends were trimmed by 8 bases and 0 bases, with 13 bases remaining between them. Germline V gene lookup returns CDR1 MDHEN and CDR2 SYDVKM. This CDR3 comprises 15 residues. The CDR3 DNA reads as TGTGCCAGCGGACGAAGCGGCCCGAACACCGGGGAGCTGTTTTTT. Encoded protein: CASGRSGPNTGELFF.

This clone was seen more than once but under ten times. CDR3 nucleotides: TGCAGCGTTGAGACACCTAATCAGCCCCAGCATTTT. This sequence encodes CSVETPNQPQHF. This sequence joins TRBV29-1 and TRBJ1-5; D uncertain. This CDR3 is built from 12 residues. Between the trimmed V and J ends, which lost 3 bases and 4 bases, there was a span of 7 bases. Per germline, CDR1 SQVTM and CDR2 ANQGSEA.